The next 8 T cell receptor beta chains were all read from a single sample in a study of cytomegalovirus exposure and HLA in healthy donors listed by TCRdb under 2017. Receptor amplification or capture employed the immunoSEQ multiplex PCR assay. In TCRdb, the immuneACCESS table is reduced to in-frame sequences with V and J assigned. These tables do not hold every clone; where another copy was compared, an unresolved V gene accounts for under half, and the others remain unexplained. The sample profile shows some 180,000 clones; roughly 77% of them were found once. The leading ten clones occupy less than 1.5% of the sample. The sequenced sample consisted of PBMCs. The receptors were sampled from a woman aged 25 to 39 in good health and CMV-seronegative.

The chain's CDR3 is CASGLKLAGVDNEQFF. CDR3 coding DNA: TGTGCTAGTGGTTTGAAACTAGCGGGAGTTGACAATGAGCAGTTCTTC. The V and J genes are TRBV12-5 and TRBJ2-1; 11 nucleotides align to TRBD2. V lost 2 bases and J lost 5; bases outside the gene matches: 5. The length of the CDR3 is 16 residues. The germline V gene encodes CDR1 LGHNT and CDR2 FRNRAP. The variable domain in full, with the rest retrieved from reference TRBV12-5 and TRBJ2-1, is DARVTQTPRHKVTEMGQEVTMRCQPILGHNTVFWYRQTMMQGLELLAYFRNRAPLDDSGMPKDRFSAEMPDATLATLKIQPSEPRDSAVYFCASGLKLAGVDNEQFFGPGTRLTVL.

The chain uses TRBV4-1 and TRBJ1-2; D unclear. Trimming cost V 0 bases and J 4 bases, with 15 bases left between them. The CDR3 consists of 16 residues. The germline CDR1 and CDR2 sequences are MGHRA and YSYEKL. The CDR3 region has the DNA TGCGCCAGCAGCCAAGATGGGTATACAGTAATCTATGGCTACACCTTC. It encodes CASSQDGYTVIYGYTF.

The chain joins TRBV4-2 to TRBJ1-1, with D perhaps matching TRBD1 (5 bases). This CDR3 contains 16 residues. Trimming took 0 bases from V and 1 from J, leaving 12 bases between them. The germline V gene encodes CDR1 LGHNA and CDR2 YNFKEQ. CDR3 DNA: TGTGCCAGCAGCCAAGAAAGGGGTACACCGAACACTGAAGCTTTCTTT. This translates into CASSQERGTPNTEAFF.

The chain uses TRBV6-5 and TRBJ1-6; D remains unclear. With 0 bases removed from V and 5 bases from J, the gap between germline ends came to 11 bases. Germline values: CDR1 MNHEY, CDR2 SVGAGI. This CDR3 spans 16 amino acids. The CDR3 DNA reads as TGTGCCAGCAGTTACTCGAAGCGGGCTGATAATTCACCCCTCCACTTT. Its translation is CASSYSKRADNSPLHF.

The gene calls are TRBV27 and TRBJ1-2; perhaps TRBD1 as D (5 bases). From germline, CDR1 is MNHEY and CDR2 SMNVEV (reference sequence). This CDR3 contains 13 residues. Trimming cost V 0 bases and J 5 bases, with 7 bases left between them. CDR3 nucleotide sequence: TGTGCCAGCAGTTTATCGGCAGGGTATGGCTACACCTTC. Translation gives CASSLSAGYGYTF.

This chain uses TRBV7-9 with TRBJ1-1, with a weak D call TRBD1 (5 bases). Trimming cost V 3 bases and J 5 bases, with 16 bases left between them. The CDR3 totals 15 residues. The germline CDR1 and CDR2 sequences are SEHNR and FQNEAQ (reference sequence). In nucleotides, the CDR3 is TGTGCCAGCAGCTTGTCAGGGCTGGGAGGTACTGAAGCTTTCTTT. Translation: CASSLSGLGGTEAFF.

V gene TRBV2 combines with J gene TRBJ1-2, with a weak D call TRBD1 (6 bases). The CDR3 loop spans 15 amino acids. The germline V gene encodes CDR1 SNHLY and CDR2 FYNNEI. Deletions cut 1 base from V and 7 bases from J, with 16 bases between. The CDR3 DNA follows: TGTGCCAGCAGTGAAGGGGATGGCAGGGGATTTGGCTACACCTTC. It yields the protein CASSEGDGRGFGYTF.

The rearrangement uses TRBV25-1 and TRBJ1-2, with D unclear. The germline gives CDR1 MGHDK, CDR2 SYGVNS. CDR3 length equals 11 residues. V shed 4 bases and J shed 10 bases, with 10 bases lying between them. The CDR3 nucleotides read TGTGCCAGCAGTGGAGGGCAGATCTACACCTTC. It encodes CASSGGQIYTF.